Below are 32 T cell receptor beta chains sequenced from a single sample in a study of human T cells and chemical hapten exposure. Specified time point: patch test 1, 2 weeks after DPC sensitization. Treatment indicated: therapeutic diphenylcyclopropenone sensitization with weekly scalp DPC. TCRdb reanalysed the RACE reads using MiXCR and keeps one entry per CDR3 protein. The sample consists of fewer than 400,000 distinct CDR3 sequences, under 8% of them appearing once. The sample was whole blood, taken in connection with sensitization to the hapten diphenylcyclopropenone (DPC). The source of these receptors is a woman aged 18 to 35 with alopecia areata. Some clones in this sample may be carry-over from other donors' samples.

At least ten counts were recorded for this clonotype. The CDR3 DNA follows: TGTGCTAGTGGTTTGGGGGCAGAAGAGACCCAGTACTTC. This gives the protein CASGLGAEETQYF. V and J are TRBV12-5 and TRBJ2-5; D unresolved. The CDR3 totals 13 residues. CDR1 LGHNT and CDR2 FRNRAP come from the germline V gene. Trimming removed 1 base from V and 3 bases from J, with 6 bases in between.

The chain combines TRBV27 with TRBJ1-1; no definite D call. This CDR3 has 15 residues. Germline CDR1 and CDR2: MNHEY and SMNVEV (reference sequence). The germline V and J ends were trimmed by 6 bases and 5 bases, with 19 bases remaining between them. Here the CDR3 DNA reads TGTGCCAGCAGACAGTATGAGGGTGTTGAGACTGAAGCTTTCTTT. Translating gives CASRQYEGVETEAFF.

This clonotype occurred many times. The V gene is TRBV6-2 or TRBV6-3, the J gene TRBJ1-1; D not resolved. Trimming stripped 2 bases from V and 1 base from J, with 5 bases between. From germline, CDR1 is MNHEY and CDR2 SVGEGT. The CDR3 spans 13 residues. CDR3 sequence reads: CASSYKPNTEAFF. Written as DNA, the CDR3 is TGTGCCAGCAGTTACAAGCCGAACACTGAAGCTTTCTTT.

This clonotype was recorded at least ten times. The chain links TRBV5-1 to TRBJ1-1, with D possibly being TRBD1 (6 bases). The CDR3 has 14 residues. Germline CDR1 and CDR2: SGHRS and YFSETQ. V lost 0 bases to trimming and J lost 5 bases, with 11 bases between them. For the CDR3, the DNA is TGCGCCAGCAGCTTGGAACAGGGACTGACTGAAGCTTTCTTT. Protein sequence: CASSLEQGLTEAFF.

This clonotype was observed many times. The genes are TRBV9 and TRBJ2-7; perhaps TRBD1 as D (6 bases). Germline loops: CDR1 SGDLS, CDR2 YYNGEE. V was pared by 4 bases and J by 4 bases, with 27 bases between. The CDR3 sequence is 18 residues long. The CDR3 coding sequence is TGTGCCAGCAGCACCAACCCCGCGACAGGAACGAAGTCGTACGAGCAGTACTTC. Translated, it gives CASSTNPATGTKSYEQYF.

At least ten counts were recorded for this clonotype. The chain links TRBV6-2 or TRBV6-3 to TRBJ1-2; no firm D call. The CDR3 covers 16 residues. Germline loops: CDR1 MNHEY, CDR2 SVGEGT. V lost 7 bases to trimming and J lost 8 bases, with 26 bases between them. This CDR3 reads CASTFSTRALPSGYTF. CDR3 coding DNA: TGTGCCAGCACTTTTTCTACTCGGGCCCTGCCCAGCGGCTACACCTTC.

This chain's CDR3 is CASSLEGAGEQYF. CDR3 in DNA: TGTGCCAGCAGCTTAGAGGGGGCAGGGGAGCAGTACTTC. The chain carries TRBV7-9 and TRBJ2-7, with 7 bases identical to TRBD1. V lost 1 base, J lost 7 bases, and 4 bases stayed unmatched. Germline-derived CDR1 and CDR2 are SEHNR and FQNEAQ (reference sequence). CDR3 length equals 13 residues. The variable domain in full, completed from reference TRBV7-9 and TRBJ2-7, reads DTGVSQNPRHKITKRGQNVTFRCDPISEHNRLYWYRQTLGQGPEFLTYFQNEAQLEKSRLLSDRFSAERPKGSFSTLEIQRTEQGDSAMYLCASSLEGAGEQYFGPGTRLTVT.

The table lists this clonotype with many counts. The chain combines TRBV29-1 with TRBJ2-3, with TRBD2 identical over 13 bases. Germline CDR1 is SQVTM and CDR2 is ANQGSEA. V was clipped by 5 bases and J by 1 base; unmatched bases: 3. This CDR3 is built from 15 residues. CDR3 residues: CSVTGTSGGTDTQYF. In nucleotides, the CDR3 is TGCAGCGTTACCGGGACTAGCGGGGGCACAGATACGCAGTATTTT.

This clonotype was counted only a few times. The chain joins TRBV29-1 to TRBJ2-3, with unresolved D. CDR1 is SQVTM and CDR2 is ANQGSEA in the germline V gene. CDR3 length: 13 residues. The V end was cut by 8 bases, the J end by 0 bases, with 12 bases between. For the CDR3, the DNA is TGCAGCATGGCCGTGAGTAGCACAGATACGCAGTATTTT. Protein sequence: CSMAVSSTDTQYF.

This clonotype was counted only a few times. The chain's CDR3 is CASSLAGQMTYGYTF. The DNA for the CDR3 is TGTGCCAGCAGCTTAGCGGGACAGATGACCTATGGCTACACCTTC. The V and J genes are TRBV7-2 and TRBJ1-2; 7 bases map to TRBD1. V shed 0 bases, J shed 4 bases, and the junction held 5 bases outside the gene matches. Germline V lookup: CDR1 SGHTA, CDR2 FQGNSA. The CDR3 extends over 15 amino acids.

DNA for the CDR3: TGTGCCAGCAGCTTAGTCCAGGGGGCGGATGGCTACACCTTC. It is translated as CASSLVQGADGYTF. The chain combines TRBV7-9 with TRBJ1-2; 8 nucleotides line up with TRBD1. CDR1 SEHNR and CDR2 FQNEAQ come from the germline V gene (reference sequence). After removal of 1 base from V and 6 bases from J, the junction contained 4 bases not matched to a gene. The CDR3 loop spans 14 amino acids.

This clonotype appeared many times. V gene TRBV7-8 combines with J gene TRBJ1-3, with D perhaps matching TRBD1 (6 bases). CDR3 size: 14 residues. V lost 0 bases and J 8 bases, leaving 11 bases between the germline ends. Germline V lookup: CDR1 SGHVS, CDR2 FQNEAQ. CDR3 sequence reads: CASSLASGEHTIYF. CDR3 coding DNA: TGTGCCAGCAGCTTAGCGTCAGGGGAACACACCATATATTTT.

This clonotype was counted only a few times. The chain joins TRBV3-1 to TRBJ2-7; D not resolved. The ends were cut back, 0 bases at V and 5 bases at J, with 5 bases in the middle. This CDR3 has 12 residues. The germline CDR1 and CDR2 sequences are LGHDT and YNNKEL (reference sequence). CDR3 DNA: TGTGCCAGCAGCCAAGATCCTAACGAGCAGTACTTC. It codes for CASSQDPNEQYF.

This clonotype was detected only a few times. The gene calls are TRBV24-1 and TRBJ2-5, with no clear D. V was pared by 7 bases and J by 0 bases, with 5 bases between. Germline CDR1 and CDR2: KGHDR and SFDVKD. The CDR3 loop spans 12 amino acids. The CDR3 spells CATRGYQETQYF. DNA of the CDR3: TGTGCCACCAGGGGTTACCAAGAGACCCAGTACTTC.

In its sample, this clonotype was seen many times. This chain joins TRBV12-1 and TRBJ2-4; TRBD2 is the table's D call and was not checked against the DNA. TRBV12-1 is a listed pseudogene. CDR3 length: 15 amino acids. The CDR3 loop reads CASSFASGGANIQYF. The CDR3 DNA reads TGTGCCAGCAGCTTTGCTAGCGGGGGGGCAAACATTCAGTACTTC.

This clonotype was recorded at least ten times. This sequence joins TRBV12-3 or TRBV12-4 and TRBJ2-7; weak D call: TRBD2 (5 bases). This CDR3 spans 12 amino acids. The germline V and J ends were trimmed by 8 bases and 0 bases, with 8 bases remaining between them. CDR3 amino acids: CASGLLSYEQYF. The CDR3 bases are TGTGCCAGCGGACTGCTCTCCTACGAGCAGTACTTC.

This clonotype has only a few counts. The rearrangement links TRBV5-6 to TRBJ1-1; D is perhaps TRBD1 (6 bases). Germline assignment: CDR1 SGHDT and CDR2 YYEEEE. This CDR3 is built from 14 residues. V was trimmed by 0 bases and J by 4 bases, leaving 10 bases between them. The CDR3 region has the DNA TGTGCCAGCAGCTTGGGGGGGCTCGGCACTGAAGCTTTCTTT. Translation: CASSLGGLGTEAFF.

This clonotype was detected ten times or more. The chain employs TRBV27 and TRBJ2-7; D is perhaps TRBD2 (5 bases). Germline loops: CDR1 MNHEY, CDR2 SMNVEV (reference sequence). Between the trimmed V and J ends, which lost 5 bases and 0 bases, there was a span of 11 bases. The CDR3 loop spans 14 amino acids. The CDR3 region is CASSPRADSYEQYF. The CDR3 DNA reads TGTGCCAGCAGTCCGAGGGCAGACTCCTACGAGCAGTACTTC.

The chain employs TRBV12-3 or TRBV12-4 and TRBJ1-4; D unclear. CDR3 size: 14 residues. V was trimmed by 0 bases and J by 5 bases, leaving 7 bases between them. CDR3 in amino acids: CASSLARRNEKLFF. In nucleotides, the CDR3 is TGTGCCAGCAGTTTAGCCAGAAGGAATGAAAAACTGTTTTTT.

The chain carries TRBV5-1 and TRBJ1-3; no definite D call. Germline-derived CDR1 and CDR2 are SGHRS and YFSETQ. V was trimmed by 0 bases and J by 2 bases, leaving 9 bases between them. The CDR3 runs 15 residues. The DNA for the CDR3 is TGCGCCAGCAGCTTGGCGGGCGTCGCTGGAAACACCATATATTTT. Translating gives CASSLAGVAGNTIYF.

The chain employs TRBV6-5 and TRBJ1-5, with a possible D match to TRBD1 (5 bases). Trimming stripped 6 bases from V and 1 base from J, with 13 bases between. The germline CDR1 and CDR2 sequences are MNHEY and SVGAGI. This CDR3 has 15 amino acids. CDR3 region: CASRAWTSSNQPQHF. CDR3 in DNA: TGTGCCAGCAGGGCCTGGACATCGAGCAATCAGCCCCAGCATTTT.

The chain uses TRBV6-2 or TRBV6-3 and TRBJ1-1; D gene ambiguous. This CDR3 contains 12 residues. V was clipped by 6 bases and J by 5 bases, with 10 bases between them. The germline V gene has CDR1 MNHEY and CDR2 SVGEGT. The CDR3 DNA sequence: TGTGCCAGCAGGAACCCGGGAACTGAAGCTTTCTTT. This translates into CASRNPGTEAFF.

The V call is TRBV7-8, the J call TRBJ2-3; tentatively, D is TRBD1 (6 bases). Trimming stripped 1 base from V and 7 bases from J, with 15 bases between. The CDR3 runs to 15 residues. Germline CDR1 reads SGHVS; CDR2 reads FQNEAQ. In DNA, the CDR3 is TGTGCCAGCAGCTTAGGGCCCCCCACAGGGTATACGCAGTATTTT. Amino acids: CASSLGPPTGYTQYF.

The rearrangement joins TRBV28 to TRBJ1-5, with D uncertain. Germline V gene lookup returns CDR1 MDHEN and CDR2 SYDVKM. The CDR3 sequence is 14 residues long. The V and J ends lost 3 bases and 5 bases respectively, with 11 bases between them. The CDR3 protein is CASSFWLAHQPQHF. Written as DNA, the CDR3 is TGTGCCAGCAGTTTTTGGTTGGCTCATCAGCCCCAGCATTTT.

This clonotype was observed many times. This chain joins TRBV20-1 and TRBJ2-7; D is unresolved. The CDR3 is 13 amino acids. In germline, CDR1 is DFQATT, CDR2 SNEGSKA (reference sequence). V lost 0 bases, J lost 0 bases, and 6 bases lay in between. In nucleotides, the CDR3 is TGCAGTGCTAGAGAGATTAACTCCTACGAGCAGTACTTC. It translates to CSAREINSYEQYF.

The chain recombines TRBV6-2 or TRBV6-3 with TRBJ2-5, with D perhaps being TRBD1 or TRBD2 (5 bases each). Trimming removed 5 bases at V and 2 bases at J, with 12 bases between. CDR3 length: 14 amino acids. CDR1 is MNHEY, CDR2 SVGEGT, per germline. The CDR3: CASSDGTEQETQYF. The CDR3 DNA reads as TGTGCCAGCAGTGACGGGACCGAACAAGAGACCCAGTACTTC.

Comments on this clonotype: This clone may be a read error of a much larger clone one base away. The chain combines TRBV10-3 with TRBJ2-1, with D unclear. Germline V gene data show CDR1 as ENHRY and CDR2 as SYGVKD. This CDR3 spans 13 amino acids. CDR3 nucleotides: TGTGCCATCAGTGAGCAGGAGTACAATGAGCAGTCCTTC. Its protein product is CAISEQEYNEQSF.

The rearrangement links TRBV6-2 or TRBV6-3 to TRBJ2-3; no definite D call. CDR1 and CDR2 (germline): MNHEY, SVGEGT. This CDR3 spans 12 amino acids. Deletions cut 6 bases from V and 4 bases from J, with 8 bases between. The CDR3 sequence: CASRTRSDTQYF. The CDR3 DNA is TGTGCCAGCAGGACTCGATCAGATACGCAGTATTTT.

This clonotype was counted at least ten times. This chain connects TRBV7-2 to TRBJ2-3; TRBD2 is a possible D gene (7 bases). Trimming took 8 bases from V and 4 from J, leaving 13 bases between them. Germline V lookup: CDR1 SGHTA, CDR2 FQGNSA. This CDR3 comprises 13 residues. CDR3 amino acids: CASLRGQADTQYF. The CDR3 bases are TGTGCCAGCCTGCGGGGGCAGGCAGATACGCAGTATTTT. The complete variable domain, with remaining parts taken from reference TRBV7-2 and TRBJ2-3, reads GAGVSQSPSNKVTEKGKDVELRCDPISGHTALYWYRQSLGQGLEFLIYFQGNSAPDKSGLPSDRFSAERTGGSVSTLTIQRTQQEDSAVYLCASLRGQADTQYFGPGTRLTVL.

The CDR3 nucleotides are TGTGCCAGCAGTGAATCATTGTGGAACACTGAAGCTTTCTTT. Translating it yields CASSESLWNTEAFF. V is TRBV25-1 and J is TRBJ1-1; D gene ambiguous. Trimming removed 1 base at V and 1 base at J, with 7 bases between. There are 14 residues in the CDR3. CDR1 is MGHDK, CDR2 SYGVNS, per germline.

The table lists this clonotype with a few counts. The J gene is TRBJ2-7, the V gene TRBV28; D may be TRBD1 (5 bases). V was cut by 6 bases and J by 3 bases, with 24 bases left in between. Germline V lookup: CDR1 MDHEN, CDR2 SYDVKM. The CDR3 loop spans 17 amino acids. The CDR3 DNA reads as TGTGCCAGCAGCCCCGCAGGGTACAAACTTTCCGGCTACGAGCAGTACTTC. Translating gives CASSPAGYKLSGYEQYF.

V and J are TRBV6-5 and TRBJ1-4, with D unresolved. V lost 0 bases and J lost 4, with 15 bases in between. The CDR3 spans 17 residues. CDR1 and CDR2 (germline): MNHEY, SVGAGI. The DNA for the CDR3 is TGTGCCAGCAGTTACTCGAGTAACGAGCCTGTTAATGAAAAACTGTTTTTT. Translating it yields CASSYSSNEPVNEKLFF.